This TCR beta chain was captured by sequencing in a study of identical twins. Points from the study as a whole: Monozygotic twins shared more out-of-frame TCR alpha than recombination models predicted.

Germline V gene data show CDR1 as SGHAT and CDR2 as FQNNGV. Deletions cut 4 bases from V and 2 bases from J, with 14 bases between. The CDR3 is made up of 16 amino acids. MiXCR, applied by TCRdb to the 5' RACE reads, yields one record per CDR3 protein. The data hold around 1.7 million distinct CDR3 sequences, with about 32% observed a single time. Details on this clonotype: Its target is not known.

The receptor's source is a newborn girl in good health. This chain joins TRBV11-2 and TRBJ1-4, with unresolved D. Sample: cord blood. Written as DNA, the CDR3 is TGTGCCAGCAGCTCCTCAGGATTTTGGACTAATGAAAAACTGTTTTTT. It yields the protein CASSSSGFWTNEKLFF.